The text below deals with one T cell receptor (beta chain). The target antigen is unknown. The data were obtained in a study of human T cells and chemical hapten exposure. With 3 bases removed from V and 3 bases from J, the gap between germline ends came to 15 bases. The CDR3 covers 15 residues. CDR1 is MDHEN and CDR2 is SYDVKM in the germline V gene. During construction of the library, unique molecular identifiers were attached to individual cDNA molecules for quantitative, reproducible TCR counting. TCRdb passed the RACE reads through MiXCR, listing each CDR3 protein once. The sample lists approximately 97,000 distinct CDR3 sequences, 25% to 35% occurring once. Study-wide results and caveats: Given that the donors had alopecia, their immune response may differ from that seen in healthy people. There were significantly more large CDR3 similarity clusters among expanded TCRs than among controls.

As for time point: patch test 3, about 24 weeks after DPC sensitization. The treatment: therapeutic diphenylcyclopropenone sensitization with weekly scalp DPC. This chain uses TRBV28 with TRBJ2-7; no definite D call. This TCR was sampled from a man aged 35 to 55 with alopecia areata. Some clones in this sample may be carry-over from other donors' samples. Sequenced material: whole blood, taken in connection with sensitization to the hapten diphenylcyclopropenone (DPC). The DNA of the CDR3 is TGTGCCAGCAGTTTTCGAGGAGCAAGAAGCTACGAGCAGTACTTC. Translated: CASSFRGARSYEQYF.